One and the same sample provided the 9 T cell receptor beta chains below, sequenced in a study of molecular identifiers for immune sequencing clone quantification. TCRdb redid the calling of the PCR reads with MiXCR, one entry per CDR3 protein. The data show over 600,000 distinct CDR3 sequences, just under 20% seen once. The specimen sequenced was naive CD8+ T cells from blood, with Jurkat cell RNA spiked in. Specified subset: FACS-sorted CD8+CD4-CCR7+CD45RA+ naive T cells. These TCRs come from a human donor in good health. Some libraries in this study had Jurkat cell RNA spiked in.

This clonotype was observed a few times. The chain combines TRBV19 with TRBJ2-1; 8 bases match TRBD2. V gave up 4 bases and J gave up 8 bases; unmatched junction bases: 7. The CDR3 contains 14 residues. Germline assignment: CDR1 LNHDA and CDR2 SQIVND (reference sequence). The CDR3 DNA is TGTGCCAGTAGTAACCCAGCGGGGGTTGATGAGCAGTTCTTC. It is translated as CASSNPAGVDEQFF.

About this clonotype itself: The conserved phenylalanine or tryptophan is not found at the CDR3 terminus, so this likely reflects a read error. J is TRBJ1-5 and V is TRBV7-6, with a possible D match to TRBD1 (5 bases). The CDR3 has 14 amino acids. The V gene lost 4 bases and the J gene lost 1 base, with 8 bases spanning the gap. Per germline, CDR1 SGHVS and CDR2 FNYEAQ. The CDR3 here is CASSYGDSNQPQHS. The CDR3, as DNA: TGTGCCAGCAGCTACGGGGACAGCAATCAGCCCCAGCATTCT.

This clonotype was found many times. In nucleotides, the CDR3 is TGCGCCAGCAGCTTATTGCGGGGGGGCCTCGATACGCAGTATTTT. Translated, it gives CASSLLRGGLDTQYF. The chain carries TRBV5-1 and TRBJ2-3, with 9 positions matching TRBD2. J gave up 6 bases and V 2 bases, and 7 bases lay outside the gene matches. The CDR3 is made up of 15 amino acids. From germline, CDR1 is SGHRS and CDR2 YFSETQ.

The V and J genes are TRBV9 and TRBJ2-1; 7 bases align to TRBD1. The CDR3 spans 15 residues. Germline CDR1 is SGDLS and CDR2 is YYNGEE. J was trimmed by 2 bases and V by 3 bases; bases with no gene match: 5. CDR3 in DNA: TGTGCCAGCAGCGCCCCACAGGGGCCCTACAATGAGCAGTTCTTC. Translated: CASSAPQGPYNEQFF.

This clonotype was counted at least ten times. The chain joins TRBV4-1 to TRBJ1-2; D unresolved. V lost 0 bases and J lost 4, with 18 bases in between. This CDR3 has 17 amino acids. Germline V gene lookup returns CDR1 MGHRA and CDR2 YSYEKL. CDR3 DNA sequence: TGCGCCAGCAGCCAAGATTCAACTGACGGGCGAAGCTATGGCTACACCTTC. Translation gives CASSQDSTDGRSYGYTF.

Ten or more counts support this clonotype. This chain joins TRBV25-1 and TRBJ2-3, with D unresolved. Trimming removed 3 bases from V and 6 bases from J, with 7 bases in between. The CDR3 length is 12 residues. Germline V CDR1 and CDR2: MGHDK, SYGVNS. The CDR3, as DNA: TGTGCCAGCAGTGATTCTGTGGATACGCAGTATTTT. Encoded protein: CASSDSVDTQYF.

DNA of the CDR3: TGTGCCAGCAGACAACGCACTGAAGCTTTCTTT. Protein product: CASRQRTEAFF. J is TRBJ1-1 and V is TRBV6-5, with D uncertain. Trimming took 6 bases from V and 4 from J, leaving 6 bases between them. Germline CDR1 MNHEY, CDR2 SVGAGI. This CDR3 has 11 amino acids.

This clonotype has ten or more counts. CDR3 residues: CATSDPAGGSTDTQYF. The CDR3 bases are TGTGCCACCAGTGACCCTGCTGGGGGGTCCACAGATACGCAGTATTTT. The chain carries TRBV24-1 and TRBJ2-3; D may be TRBD2 (6 bases). The CDR3 runs to 16 residues. Germline CDR1 reads KGHDR; CDR2 reads SFDVKD. The V end was cut by 4 bases, the J end by 2 bases, with 15 bases between.

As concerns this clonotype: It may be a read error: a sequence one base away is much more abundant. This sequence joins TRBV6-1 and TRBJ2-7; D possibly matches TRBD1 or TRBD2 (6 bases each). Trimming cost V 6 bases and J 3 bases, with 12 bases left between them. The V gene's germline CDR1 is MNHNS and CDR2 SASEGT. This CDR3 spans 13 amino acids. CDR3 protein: CASRPGGFYEQYF. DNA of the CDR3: TGTGCCAGCAGACCCGGGGGCTTCTACGAGCAGTACTTC.